This T cell receptor (beta chain) was found in a study of blood T cell repertoires in COVID-19. Study in general: PBMCs, B-cell-depleted T cells, or T cells provided the cDNA or gDNA that made up the material.

Participant-given clinical history determined each cohort assignment. Donors of Cohort 3 who recovered were those that had two negative PCRs, clearance, or symptom resolution. The assay was immunoSEQ multiplex PCR, and TCRdb's table has in-frame clones only and misses some. Of 120,000 or so clones listed, 84% are singletons. V was shortened by 5 bases and J by 7 bases, with 14 bases between the two germline ends. The germline V gene encodes CDR1 SEHNR and CDR2 FQNEAQ (reference sequence). The CDR3 has 14 amino acids. This clonotype was sampled from a woman aged 25 to 39 who had recovered from COVID-19. Input material: PBMCs or T cells enriched from blood (not recorded which). The V call is TRBV7-9, the J call TRBJ2-2, with TRBD2 as a possible D gene (5 bases). CDR3 in amino acids: CASSRTEDGGELFF. CDR3 nucleotide sequence: TGTGCCAGCAGCCGGACTGAGGACGGCGGGGAGCTGTTTTTT.